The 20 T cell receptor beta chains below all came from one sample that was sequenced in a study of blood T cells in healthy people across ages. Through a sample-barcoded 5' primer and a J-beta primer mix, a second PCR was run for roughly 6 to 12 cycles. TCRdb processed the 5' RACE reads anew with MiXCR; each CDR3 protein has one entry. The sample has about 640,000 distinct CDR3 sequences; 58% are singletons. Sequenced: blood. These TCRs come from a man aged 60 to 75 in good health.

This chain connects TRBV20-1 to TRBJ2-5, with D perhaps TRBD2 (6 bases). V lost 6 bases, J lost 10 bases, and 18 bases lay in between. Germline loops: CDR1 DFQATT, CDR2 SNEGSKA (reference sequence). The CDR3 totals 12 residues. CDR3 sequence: CSADGPQEGQYF. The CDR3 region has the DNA TGCAGTGCGGACGGGCCACAGGAGGGCCAGTACTTC.

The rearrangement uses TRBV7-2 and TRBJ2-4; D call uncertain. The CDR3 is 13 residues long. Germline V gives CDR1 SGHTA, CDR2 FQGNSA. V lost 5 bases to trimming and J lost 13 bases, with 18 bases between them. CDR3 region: CASSAQRVGEQYF. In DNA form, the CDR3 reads TGTGCCAGCAGCGCCCAACGGGTAGGTGAGCAGTACTTC.

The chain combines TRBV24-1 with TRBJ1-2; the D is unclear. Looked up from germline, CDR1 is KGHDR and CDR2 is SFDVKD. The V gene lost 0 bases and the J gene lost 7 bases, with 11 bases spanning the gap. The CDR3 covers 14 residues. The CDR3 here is CATSDLLRGSGYTF. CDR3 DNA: TGTGCCACCAGTGATTTGCTTCGGGGAAGTGGCTACACCTTC.

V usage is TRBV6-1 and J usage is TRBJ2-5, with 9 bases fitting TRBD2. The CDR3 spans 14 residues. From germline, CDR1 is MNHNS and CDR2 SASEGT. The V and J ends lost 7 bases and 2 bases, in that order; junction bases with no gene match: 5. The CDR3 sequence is CASTLTSGQETQYF. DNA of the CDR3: TGTGCCAGCACCCTGACTAGCGGACAAGAGACCCAGTACTTC.

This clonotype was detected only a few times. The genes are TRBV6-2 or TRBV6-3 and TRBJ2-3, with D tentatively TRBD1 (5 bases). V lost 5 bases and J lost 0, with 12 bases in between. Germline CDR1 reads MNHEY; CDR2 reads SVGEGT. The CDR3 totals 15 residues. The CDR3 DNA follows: TGTGCCAGCAGTAAAACATACAGGAGCACAGATACGCAGTATTTT. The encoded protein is CASSKTYRSTDTQYF.

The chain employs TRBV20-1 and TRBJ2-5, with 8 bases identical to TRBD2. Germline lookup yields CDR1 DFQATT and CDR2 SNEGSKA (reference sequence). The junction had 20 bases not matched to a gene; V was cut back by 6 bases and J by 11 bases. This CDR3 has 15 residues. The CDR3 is CSAPPPGGGLNEQYF. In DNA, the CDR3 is TGCAGTGCGCCTCCACCCGGGGGGGGCCTCAATGAGCAGTACTTC.

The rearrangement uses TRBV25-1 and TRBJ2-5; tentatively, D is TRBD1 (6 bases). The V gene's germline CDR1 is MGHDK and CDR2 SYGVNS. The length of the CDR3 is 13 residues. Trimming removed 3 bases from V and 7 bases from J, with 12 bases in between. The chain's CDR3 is CASSETGPRTQYF. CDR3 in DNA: TGTGCCAGCAGTGAGACAGGTCCAAGGACCCAGTACTTC.

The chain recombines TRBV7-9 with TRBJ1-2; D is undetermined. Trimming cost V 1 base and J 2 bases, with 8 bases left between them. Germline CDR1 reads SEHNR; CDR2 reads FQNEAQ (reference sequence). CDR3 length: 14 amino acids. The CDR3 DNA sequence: TGTGCCAGCAGCTTAGTCTTACCGAACTATGGCTACACCTTC. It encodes CASSLVLPNYGYTF.

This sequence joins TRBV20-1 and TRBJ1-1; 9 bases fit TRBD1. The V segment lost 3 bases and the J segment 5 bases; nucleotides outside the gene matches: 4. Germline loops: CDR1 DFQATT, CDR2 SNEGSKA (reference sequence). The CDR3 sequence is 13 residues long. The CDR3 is CSASGQGRTEAFF. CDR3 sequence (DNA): TGCAGTGCTAGCGGACAGGGGAGAACTGAAGCTTTCTTT.

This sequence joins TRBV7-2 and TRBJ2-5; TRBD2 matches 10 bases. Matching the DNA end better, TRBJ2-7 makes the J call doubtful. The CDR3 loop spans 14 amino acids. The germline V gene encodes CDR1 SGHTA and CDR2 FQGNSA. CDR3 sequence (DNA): TGTGCCAGCAGTTCGCAGCGGGGGGGCGGCGAGCAGTACTTC. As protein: CASSSQRGGGEQYF.

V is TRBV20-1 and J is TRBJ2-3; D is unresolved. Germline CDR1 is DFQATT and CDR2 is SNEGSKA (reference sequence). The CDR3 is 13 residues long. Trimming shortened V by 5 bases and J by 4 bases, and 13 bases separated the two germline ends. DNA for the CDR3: TGCAGTGCTCACGAGTTTGCCGCAGATACGCAGTATTTT. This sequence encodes CSAHEFAADTQYF.

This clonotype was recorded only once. CDR3 amino acids: CSAGTGGVTEAFF. The CDR3 region has the DNA TGCAGCGCTGGGACAGGGGGGGTCACTGAAGCTTTCTTT. This rearrangement joins TRBV29-1 to TRBJ1-1; 11 bases agree with TRBD1. Germline V gene lookup returns CDR1 SQVTM and CDR2 ANQGSEA. The trim removed 7 bases at V and 4 bases at J, leaving 5 bases unmatched. The CDR3 sequence is 13 residues long.

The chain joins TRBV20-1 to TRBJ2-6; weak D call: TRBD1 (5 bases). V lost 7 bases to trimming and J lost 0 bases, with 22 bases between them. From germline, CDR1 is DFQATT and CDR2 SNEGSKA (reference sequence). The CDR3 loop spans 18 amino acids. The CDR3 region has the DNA TGCAGTGATAGTCACGACAGTTGGGTGGGCTCTGGGGCCAACGTCCTGACTTTC. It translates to CSDSHDSWVGSGANVLTF.

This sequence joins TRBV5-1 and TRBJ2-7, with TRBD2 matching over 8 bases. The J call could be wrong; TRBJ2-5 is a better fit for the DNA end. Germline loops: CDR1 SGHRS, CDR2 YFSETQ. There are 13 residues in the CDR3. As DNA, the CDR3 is TGCGCCAGCCAGCTAGCGGGCGGCGAGACCCAGTACTTC. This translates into CASQLAGGETQYF.

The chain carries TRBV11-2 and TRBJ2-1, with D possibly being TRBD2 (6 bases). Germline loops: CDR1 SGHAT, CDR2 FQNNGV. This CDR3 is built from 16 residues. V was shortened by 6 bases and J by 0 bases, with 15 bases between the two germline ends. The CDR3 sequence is CASRHPGLLSYNEQFF. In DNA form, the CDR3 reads TGTGCCAGCAGGCACCCGGGACTCCTCTCCTACAATGAGCAGTTCTTC.

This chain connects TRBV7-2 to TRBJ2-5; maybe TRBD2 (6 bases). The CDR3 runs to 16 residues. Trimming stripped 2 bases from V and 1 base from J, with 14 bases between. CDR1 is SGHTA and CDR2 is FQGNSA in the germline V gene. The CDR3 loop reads CASSLSLRGIQETQYF. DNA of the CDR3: TGTGCCAGCAGCTTATCGTTGCGGGGTATCCAAGAGACCCAGTACTTC.

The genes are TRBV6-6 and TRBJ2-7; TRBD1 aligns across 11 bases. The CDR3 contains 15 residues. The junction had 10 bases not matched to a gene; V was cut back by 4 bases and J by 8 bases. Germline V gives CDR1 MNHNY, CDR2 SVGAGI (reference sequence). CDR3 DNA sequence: TGTGCCAGCAGTTCCTCGGGGACAGGGGGTGATAAGCAGTACTTC. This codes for CASSSSGTGGDKQYF.

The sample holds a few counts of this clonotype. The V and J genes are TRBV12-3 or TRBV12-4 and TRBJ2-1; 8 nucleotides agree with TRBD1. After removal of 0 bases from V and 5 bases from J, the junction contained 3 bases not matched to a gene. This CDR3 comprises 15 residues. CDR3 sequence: CASSLAQGADNEQFF. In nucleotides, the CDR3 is TGTGCCAGCAGTTTAGCTCAGGGGGCGGACAATGAGCAGTTCTTC.

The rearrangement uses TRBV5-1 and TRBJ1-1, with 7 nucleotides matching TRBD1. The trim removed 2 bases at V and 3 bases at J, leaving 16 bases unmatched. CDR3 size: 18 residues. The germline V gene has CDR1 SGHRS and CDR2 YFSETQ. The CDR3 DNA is TGCGCCAGCAGCTTCCGTGGGGGGACAGCAGGTCCCGACACTGAAGCTTTCTTT. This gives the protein CASSFRGGTAGPDTEAFF.

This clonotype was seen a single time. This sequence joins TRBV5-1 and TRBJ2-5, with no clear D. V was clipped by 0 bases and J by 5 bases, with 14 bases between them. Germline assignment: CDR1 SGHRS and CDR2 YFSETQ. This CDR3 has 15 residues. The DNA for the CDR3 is TGCGCCAGCAGCTTGGTGGCAGACCAAGGGGAGACCCAGTACTTC. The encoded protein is CASSLVADQGETQYF.